The 9 T cell receptor beta chains presented below share a single source sample, sequenced in a study of blood T cell repertoires in COVID-19. Only in-frame clones appear in the TCRdb table, and some are missing; sequencing was by immunoSEQ multiplex PCR. Found here are roughly 160,000 clones, approximately 91% of them singletons; the top ten hold around 4.8%. Sequences were obtained from peripheral blood. Receptor source: a man between 18 and 29 years old with COVID-19, enrolled during active disease.

With respect to this clone: A read error may produce the germline difference seen at one junction end. DNA for the CDR3: TGTGCCAGCAGCTCTTTGACTAGCGCTGAGGCTTTCTTT. Translation gives CASSSLTSAEAFF. The rearrangement uses TRBV7-9 and TRBJ1-1; D gene ambiguous. Germline V CDR1 and CDR2: SEHNR, FQNEAQ (reference sequence). The CDR3 extends over 13 amino acids.

The rearrangement links TRBV25-1 to TRBJ1-4; TRBD1 is a possible D gene (6 bases). Germline V CDR1 and CDR2: MGHDK, SYGVNS. The CDR3 spans 16 residues. The V and J ends lost 5 bases and 8 bases respectively, with 21 bases between them. CDR3 DNA sequence: TGTGCCAGCAGTCCAACCCGGGGGGGGCGAGGCGAAAAACTGTTTTTT. Amino acids: CASSPTRGGRGEKLFF.

The chain uses TRBV28 and TRBJ2-1; 9 bases map to TRBD1. V lost 4 bases, J lost 2 bases, and 9 bases stayed unmatched. The CDR3 has 17 amino acids. CDR1 and CDR2 from the germline V gene are MDHEN and SYDVKM. In DNA, the CDR3 is TGTGCCAGCAGTTCCGCCGGGACAGGGATCCCCTACAATGAGCAGTTCTTC. Its protein product is CASSSAGTGIPYNEQFF.

The chain combines TRBV15 with TRBJ1-5, with 7 bases aligning to TRBD1. V shed 1 base and J 5 bases; nucleotides not matched to a gene: 8. Germline V gene sequence: CDR1 LNHNV, CDR2 YYDKDF (reference sequence). The CDR3 contains 16 residues. This CDR3 reads CATSRVPRDSYQPQHF. As DNA, the CDR3 is TGTGCCACCAGCAGAGTCCCCCGGGACAGCTATCAGCCCCAGCATTTT.

V gene TRBV10-2 combines with J gene TRBJ1-5; a weak D match, TRBD1 (6 bases). V was cut by 4 bases and J by 6 bases, with 13 bases left in between. The CDR3 totals 14 residues. Germline loops: CDR1 WSHSY, CDR2 SAAADI. CDR3 residues: CASSVSGEGQPQHF. The CDR3 DNA follows: TGCGCCAGCAGTGTGTCAGGGGAGGGTCAGCCCCAGCATTTT.

The rearrangement links TRBV11-2 to TRBJ1-1; weak D call: TRBD1 (5 bases). Trimming pared 4 bases from V and 3 bases from J, leaving 12 bases between. The germline gives CDR1 SGHAT, CDR2 FQNNGV. The CDR3 consists of 14 residues. The CDR3 protein is CASSSRPRDTEAFF. The CDR3 DNA is TGTGCCAGCAGCTCCCGCCCCAGGGACACTGAAGCTTTCTTT.

This chain links TRBV7-7 with TRBJ2-2, with a weak D call TRBD1 (5 bases). Trimming pared 6 bases from V and 0 bases from J, leaving 8 bases between. Germline values: CDR1 SSHAT, CDR2 FNYEAQ (reference sequence). The CDR3 is 14 residues long. CDR3 DNA: TGTGCCAGCAGAGGGGATACGAACACCGGGGAGCTGTTTTTT. Translating it yields CASRGDTNTGELFF. Based on the CDR3 plus reference TRBV7-7 and TRBJ2-2, the full variable domain is GAGVSQSPRYKVTKRGQDVTLRCDPISSHATLYWYQQALGQGPEFLTYFNYEAQPDKSGLPSDRFSAERPEGSISTLTIQRTEQRDSAMYRCASRGDTNTGELFFGEGSRLTVL.

The rearrangement links TRBV28 to TRBJ1-1, with D hard to call. Trimming left V 1 base short and J 6 bases short, with 6 bases between. Germline CDR1 is MDHEN and CDR2 is SYDVKM. The CDR3 length is 12 residues. The CDR3 protein is CASSLSGAEAFF. CDR3 DNA: TGTGCCAGCAGTTTATCCGGTGCTGAAGCTTTCTTT.

About this clone itself: One end of the junction fails to match germline, which may point to a read error. This chain uses TRBV30 with TRBJ1-4, with D possibly TRBD1 on 6 matching bases. CDR3 length equals 11 residues. CDR1 is GTSNPN, CDR2 SVGIG, per germline (reference sequence). The DNA for the CDR3 is TGTGCCTGGAGCCTCAGGGGAAAACTGCTTTTT. This codes for CAWSLRGKLLF.